This TCR beta chain was identified during a study of T cells after posttransplantation cyclophosphamide. The method was immunoSEQ multiplex PCR; TCRdb's version includes in-frame clones alone and lacks a portion of them. The sample has tens of thousands of clones, roughly 88% seen once. Study-level findings and limits: TRB overlap between skin or GI tissue T cells and blood was limited. Later blood repertoires were often dominated by clones from the donor CD8+ memory compartment. Recipient CMV seropositivity and CMV reactivation strongly tracked TRB clonality.

As to this clone: As yet, its antigen is unknown.

Treatment was busulfan-fludarabine conditioning, a marrow graft, and cyclophosphamide on days +3 and +4. This sample comprised PBMCs, obtained around 63 days after allogeneic stem cell transplant with posttransplant cyclophosphamide. This receptor was identified in a male patient aged 55 to 70 who received an allogeneic stem cell transplant from a related donor and was CMV-positive. Some of the T cells might come from the graft donor.

The CDR3 region has the DNA TGTGCCACCAGCAGAGAGGGGACTAGCGGGGGGGGGAGCTCCTACAATGAGCAGTTCTTC. Translated: CATSREGTSGGGSSYNEQFF. The chain employs TRBV15 and TRBJ2-1; 16 nucleotides align to TRBD2. With V trimmed by 0 bases and J by 0 bases, 5 bases remained unmatched. In germline, CDR1 is LNHNV, CDR2 YYDKDF (reference sequence). The CDR3 consists of 20 residues.